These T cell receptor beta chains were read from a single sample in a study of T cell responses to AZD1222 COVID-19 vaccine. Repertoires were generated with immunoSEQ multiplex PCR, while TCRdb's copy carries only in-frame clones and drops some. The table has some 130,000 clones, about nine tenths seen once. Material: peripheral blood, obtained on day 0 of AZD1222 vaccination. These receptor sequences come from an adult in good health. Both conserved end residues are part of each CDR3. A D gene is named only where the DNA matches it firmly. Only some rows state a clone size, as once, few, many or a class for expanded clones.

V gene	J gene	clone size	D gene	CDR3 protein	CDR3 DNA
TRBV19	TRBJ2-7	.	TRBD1	CASSTSGTGTYEQYF	TGTGCCAGTAGTACCTCCGGGACAGGGACCTACGAGCAGTACTTC
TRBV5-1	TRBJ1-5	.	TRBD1	CASRLGQGQPQHF	TGCGCCAGCAGACTCGGACAGGGACAGCCCCAGCATTTT
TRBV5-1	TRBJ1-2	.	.	CASSLAFDGGYTF	TGCGCCAGCAGCTTGGCCTTTGACGGTGGCTACACCTTC
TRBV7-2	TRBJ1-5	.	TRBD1	CASSGALGTGGSSNQPQHF	TGTGCCAGCAGCGGAGCGTTAGGGACAGGGGGCTCTAGCAATCAGCCCCAGCATTTT
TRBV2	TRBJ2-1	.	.	CASTPSDSNEQFF	TGTGCCAGCACCCCATCCGATTCCAATGAGCAGTTCTTC
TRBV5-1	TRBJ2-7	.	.	CASSLGAKSSYEQYF	TGCGCCAGCAGCTTGGGGGCCAAAAGCTCCTACGAGCAGTACTTC
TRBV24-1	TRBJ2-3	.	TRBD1	CATSFGDRDPTDTQYF	TGTGCCACCAGTTTTGGGGACAGGGACCCCACAGATACGCAGTATTTT
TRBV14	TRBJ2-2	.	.	CASSQVEGGELFF	TGTGCCAGCAGCCAAGTGGAGGGGGGGGAGCTGTTTTTT
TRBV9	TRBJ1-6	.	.	CASSPQGYSPLHF	TGTGCCAGCAGCCCCCAGGGATATTCACCCCTCCACTTT
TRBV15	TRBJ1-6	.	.	CATSRDPGGTSPLHF	TGTGCCACCAGCAGAGATCCCGGGGGAACCTCACCCCTCCACTTT
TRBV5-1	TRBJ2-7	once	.	CASSYISSYEQYF	TGCGCCAGCAGCTATATTTCTTCCTACGAGCAGTACTTC
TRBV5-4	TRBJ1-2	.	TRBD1	CASSSGQGVGYTF	TGTGCCAGCAGCTCCGGACAGGGAGTTGGCTACACCTTC
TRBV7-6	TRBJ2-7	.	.	CASSLGSPGMGGEQYF	TGTGCCAGCAGCTTAGGTAGTCCGGGAATGGGCGGCGAGCAGTACTTC
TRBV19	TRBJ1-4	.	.	CASSSSPGANEKLFF	TGTGCCAGTAGTTCATCTCCGGGGGCAAATGAAAAACTGTTTTTT
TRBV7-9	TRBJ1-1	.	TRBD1	CASSPGDREGSGAFF	TGTGCCAGCAGCCCGGGGGACAGGGAGGGTAGTGGGGCTTTCTTT